A selection of T cell receptor beta chains follows, all from one sample in a study of cytomegalovirus exposure and HLA in healthy donors. Sequenced by immunoSEQ multiplex PCR; TCRdb stores in-frame clones only, minus some. The table lists 90,000 to 150,000 clones, approximately 87% of them singletons. Specimen: PBMCs. These receptors were obtained from a woman aged 30 to 39 in good health and CMV-seronegative. CDR3s include the opening cysteine and the closing phenylalanine or tryptophan. A D gene is named only where the DNA matches it firmly. Size is omitted from some rows. Given values are once, few, many or a class for expanded clones.

D: -; size: -; J: TRBJ1-2; V: TRBV4-1; DNA: TGCGCCAGCAGCCATCTACAGGGAACCAATTCCTATGGCTACACCTTC; CDR3: CASSHLQGTNSYGYTF
D: -; size: -; J: TRBJ2-2; V: TRBV2; DNA: TGTGCCAGCAGTGGTCCCTACCTCACCGGGGAGCTGTTTTTT; CDR3: CASSGPYLTGELFF
D: TRBD1; size: -; J: TRBJ1-4; V: TRBV10-3; DNA: TGTGCCATCTCCGAGGGGGACAGTAATGAAAAACTGTTTTTT; CDR3: CAISEGDSNEKLFF
D: -; size: once; J: TRBJ1-1; V: TRBV4-1; DNA: TGCGCCAGCAGCCAAGGGGACACCGAACGGGGAGCTTTCTTT; CDR3: CASSQGDTERGAFF
D: TRBD1; size: once; J: TRBJ2-5; V: TRBV5-6; DNA: TGTGCCAGCAGCTTGGTAGGACAGGGGGTGCAAGAGACCCAGTACTTC; CDR3: CASSLVGQGVQETQYF
D: -; size: -; J: TRBJ2-7; V: TRBV19; DNA: TGTGCCAGTAGTATTGGCGGAGGGGTAAGGTACGAGCAGTACTTC; CDR3: CASSIGGGVRYEQYF
D: TRBD1; size: -; J: TRBJ1-5; V: TRBV27; DNA: TGTGCCAGCAGATCCGGGACAGGGTGGCAGCCCCAGCATTTT; CDR3: CASRSGTGWQPQHF
D: -; size: many; J: TRBJ1-2; V: TRBV6-1; DNA: TGTGCCAGCAGTGAATATCTAGGTCCTAACTATGGCTACACCTTC; CDR3: CASSEYLGPNYGYTF
D: TRBD1; size: -; J: TRBJ1-5; V: TRBV6-5; DNA: TGTGCCAGCAGTCGACAGGGTTTCGGGCAGCCCCAGCATTTT; CDR3: CASSRQGFGQPQHF
D: -; size: -; J: TRBJ1-2; V: TRBV5-1; DNA: TGCGCCAGCAGCCCGGAGGCCCAAGCTCTTGGCTACACCTTC; CDR3: CASSPEAQALGYTF
D: TRBD1; size: -; J: TRBJ1-2; V: TRBV18; DNA: TGTGCCAGCTCACCAGTCGACAGGGGTAGTTCTAACTATGGCTACACCTTC; CDR3: CASSPVDRGSSNYGYTF
D: TRBD1; size: -; J: TRBJ1-2; V: TRBV4-3; DNA: TGCGCCAGCAGCCAAGAGACAGGGGCCGCTAACTATGGCTACACCTTC; CDR3: CASSQETGAANYGYTF
D: TRBD1; size: -; J: TRBJ2-3; V: TRBV5-1; DNA: TGCGCCAGCAGCCCTGACAGGGGGGCGATAAATACGCAGTATTTT; CDR3: CASSPDRGAINTQYF
D: -; size: -; J: TRBJ2-5; V: TRBV5-1; DNA: TGCGCCAGCAGCTTGTCGACTAGTCAGGAGACCCAGTACTTC; CDR3: CASSLSTSQETQYF
D: TRBD2; size: -; J: TRBJ2-5; V: TRBV5-1; DNA: TGCGCCAGCAGCTTTTTACTAGCGGGGGACATAGGAGAGACCCAGTACTTC; CDR3: CASSFLLAGDIGETQYF
D: -; size: once; J: TRBJ2-2; V: TRBV2; DNA: TGTGCCAGCAGTCCACCCGCAGGGCCCACCGGGGAGCTGTTTTTT; CDR3: CASSPPAGPTGELFF
D: -; size: -; J: TRBJ2-5; V: TRBV10-3; DNA: TGTGCCATCAAACCAGGTGGACAAGAGACCCAGTACTTC; CDR3: CAIKPGGQETQYF
D: -; size: -; J: TRBJ1-1; V: TRBV4-2; DNA: TGTGCCAGCAGCCAAGATTTCCCAGGAGGGAACACTGAAGCTTTCTTT; CDR3: CASSQDFPGGNTEAFF
D: -; size: few; J: TRBJ2-5; V: TRBV5-1; DNA: TGCGCCAGCAGCTTGGTGGGCGGGGACCAGACCCAGTACTTC; CDR3: CASSLVGGDQTQYF
D: TRBD2; size: -; J: TRBJ2-1; V: TRBV7-9; DNA: TGTGCCAGCAGCTTGGGACTAGCTGCCGCCCAGCCATACAATGAGCAGTTCTTC; CDR3: CASSLGLAAAQPYNEQFF
D: -; size: few; J: TRBJ1-2; V: TRBV11-2; DNA: TGTGCCAGCAGCTTCGGTCACTACTATGGCTACACCTTC; CDR3: CASSFGHYYGYTF
D: -; size: -; J: TRBJ2-2; V: TRBV7-7; DNA: TGTGCTAGCAGAAGGGGGAACACCGGGGAGCTGTTTTTT; CDR3: CASRRGNTGELFF
D: -; size: -; J: TRBJ1-5; V: TRBV19; DNA: TGTGCCAGCGACAGGACCCCTTGGGGCAATCAGCCCCAGCATTTT; CDR3: CASDRTPWGNQPQHF
D: TRBD1; size: -; J: TRBJ1-4; V: TRBV2; DNA: TGTGCCAGCAGTGCCGGGACAGGGGGATTTAATGAAAAACTGTTTTTT; CDR3: CASSAGTGGFNEKLFF
D: -; size: -; J: TRBJ1-6; V: TRBV6-1; DNA: TGTGCCAGCAGTGAGGGCAGGTCCTATAATTCACCCCTCCACTTT; CDR3: CASSEGRSYNSPLHF
D: TRBD1; size: -; J: TRBJ1-2; V: TRBV6-6; DNA: TGTGCCAGCAGTTACCCTTCCGGACAGGGGGCATATGGTTACACCTTC; CDR3: CASSYPSGQGAYGYTF
D: -; size: -; J: TRBJ2-7; V: TRBV7-2; DNA: TGTGCCAGCAAGAGGACAGACTCCTACGAGCAGTACTTC; CDR3: CASKRTDSYEQYF
D: TRBD1; size: -; J: TRBJ2-3; V: TRBV28; DNA: TGTGCCAGCAGTCGACAGGGTTCGAATACGCAGTATTTT; CDR3: CASSRQGSNTQYF
D: -; size: -; J: TRBJ2-7; V: TRBV11-2; DNA: TGTGCCAGCAGCTTAGACCCCGGACAGTACTACGAGCAGTACTTC; CDR3: CASSLDPGQYYEQYF
D: -; size: -; J: TRBJ2-2; V: TRBV19; DNA: TGTGCCAGTACCCAGACGAACACCGGGGAGCTGTTTTTT; CDR3: CASTQTNTGELFF
D: TRBD1; size: once; J: TRBJ1-5; V: TRBV30; DNA: TGTGCCTGGAGTCCCGAGGACAGGAGGAATCAGCCCCAGCATTTT; CDR3: CAWSPEDRRNQPQHF
D: -; size: -; J: TRBJ2-1; V: TRBV19; DNA: TGTGCCAGTAGGGGCTCCTCCTCCTACAATGAGCAGTTCTTC; CDR3: CASRGSSSYNEQFF
D: TRBD1; size: -; J: TRBJ1-2; V: TRBV7-8; DNA: TGTGCCAGCAATACAGGGGGCGCGAGGTTAGGCTACACCTTC; CDR3: CASNTGGARLGYTF
D: TRBD1; size: -; J: TRBJ2-7; V: TRBV19; DNA: TGTGCCAGTAGCAGGGACAGGGACTCCTACGAGCAGTACTTC; CDR3: CASSRDRDSYEQYF
D: TRBD1; size: -; J: TRBJ2-2; V: TRBV6-5; DNA: TGTGCCAGCAGTGGGGGGACAGGGAACACCGGGGAGCTGTTTTTT; CDR3: CASSGGTGNTGELFF
D: -; size: once; J: TRBJ2-7; V: TRBV21-1; DNA: TGTGCCAGCAGCAAAGTCGGCGGATGGGTGGGAGGGACCCCCTACGAGCAGTACTTC; CDR3: CASSKVGGWVGGTPYEQYF
D: -; size: -; J: TRBJ2-7; V: TRBV5-3; DNA: TGTGCCAGAAGCTTTTGTCTAGCGAAGCACGAGCAGTACTTC; CDR3: CARSFCLAKHEQYF